This is a list of T cell receptor beta chains from one sample in a study of T cells in localized non-small cell lung cancer. Clones were read by immunoSEQ multiplex PCR, and TCRdb kept only the in-frame ones, dropping some. The sample carries about 27,000 clones, about 90% recorded once. The input for sequencing was peripheral blood, taken before any cancer treatment. The receptor source for this set is a woman aged 40-70 years with stage I lung adenocarcinoma. Each CDR3 is given without its conserved first and last residue. Each record gives: J gene, V gene, CDR3 protein.

>TRBJ1-1|TRBV4-2
ASSQVVASTEAF
>TRBJ1-1|TRBV28
ASSLGYRTEAF
>TRBJ2-2|TRBV28
ASLAWRNTGELF
>TRBJ1-5|TRBV6-6
ASSYSVTGGNQPQH
>TRBJ1-2|TRBV5-6
ASSGTGLNYGYT
>TRBJ1-1|TRBV19
ASSIVDSMGTEAF
>TRBJ2-2|TRBV19
ASSGGKGRWNTGELF
>TRBJ2-1|TRBV11-3
ASSPGLAESSYNEQF
>TRBJ1-5|TRBV19
ASSKYSNQPQH
>TRBJ1-5|TRBV28
ASSSGTRGNQPQH
>TRBJ1-5|TRBV15
ATSTTGPPNQPQH
>TRBJ2-3|TRBV29-1
SVTPLGTDTQY
>TRBJ1-1|TRBV23-1
ASRAKQGNGNTEAF
>TRBJ2-7|TRBV18
ASSPAGQGGYEQY
>TRBJ1-1|TRBV4-1
ASSQPGSIAFGNTEAF
>TRBJ2-7|TRBV7-9
ASSVTGRGYEQY
>TRBJ2-5|TRBV15
ATSLDLGPQETQY
>TRBJ2-5|TRBV7-2
ASSTRSGGVAETQY
>TRBJ1-1|TRBV6-5
ASSYSNRGMGTEAF
>TRBJ1-5|TRBV7-2
ASSLDSNQPQH
>TRBJ1-2|TRBV18
ASSPRSTGDDIGYT
>TRBJ1-1|TRBV7-9
ASSLVRDTEAF
>TRBJ2-2|TRBV11-2
ASSSLRGDTGELF
>TRBJ2-1|TRBV11-2
ASSFLNLEQF
>TRBJ2-2|TRBV6-1
ASRVGVGAPGELF
>TRBJ1-1|TRBV19
ASSISLNTEAF
>TRBJ2-7|TRBV7-3
ASSSQGSHPYEQY
>TRBJ2-6|TRBV6-9
ASSQGVLRQSRANVLT
>TRBJ1-1|TRBV5-6
ASSSQGRAF
>TRBJ2-4|TRBV4-3
ASSQESAPKNIQY
>TRBJ2-2|TRBV5-1
ASSSDTGELF
>TRBJ1-5|TRBV4-3
ASSPGTSGVQPQH
>TRBJ1-5|TRBV6-6
ASSSWEGTGNQPQH
>TRBJ2-3|TRBV7-3
ASRLAGSSTDTQY
>TRBJ2-7|TRBV4-1
ASSPGQGGAYEQY
>TRBJ2-1|TRBV6-6
ASHPGGTGPLNEQF
>TRBJ2-4|TRBV7-2
ASSLLQGNIQY
>TRBJ1-2|TRBV30
AWSVLGRNYGYT
>TRBJ1-6|TRBV4-3
ASSLRQLNSPLH
>TRBJ1-2|TRBV7-2
ASSRDSGARGYT
>TRBJ2-3|TRBV6-4
ASKPDTSTDTQY
>TRBJ2-3|TRBV11-2
ASSGPGDTQY
>TRBJ1-5|TRBV28
ASSLGRGYSFNQPQH
>TRBJ2-1|TRBV2
ASSEMETILNEQF
>TRBJ1-5|TRBV6-1
ASSEFWGLLSPQH
>TRBJ1-1|TRBV9
ASSFTGETEAF
>TRBJ2-5|TRBV7-2
ASSLERGVRETQY
>TRBJ1-4|TRBV19
ASSKPFRANEKLF
>TRBJ2-7|TRBV14
ASSQLGGVVLEQY
>TRBJ2-3|TRBV6-1
ASSERFIADTQY
>TRBJ2-3|TRBV11-2
ASSPRATGGQGAGDTQY
>TRBJ2-1|TRBV4-3
ASSQGQITSYNEQF
>TRBJ1-5|TRBV30
AWSPGSNSNQPQH
>TRBJ1-1|TRBV4-3
ASSQGDGEAF
>TRBJ2-3|TRBV7-3
ASRGQGGDTQY
>TRBJ2-7|TRBV30
AWNNRASGIRRGEQY